This note documents a single T cell receptor beta chain sequence. The antigen it recognizes is unknown. Per-base quality was not reported, and no clone a single base away is much larger than it. The data are from a study of siplizumab effects on memory and regulatory T cells (dated by TCRdb to about 2019). For the study in its entirety: The effect of the anti-CD2 antibody siplizumab on alloreactive T-cell subsets was examined in allogeneic mixed lymphocyte reactions constructed from human PBMCs.

Sorted unstimulated T cells, along with proliferating T cells recovered from mixed lymphocyte reactions, underwent TCRbeta CDR3 sequencing. Fresh whole blood from approximately 11 HLA-typed healthy donors served as the source for isolating PBMCs. For CDR1 and CDR2, the germline V gene lists SGHTA and FQGTGA. The CDR3 starts with the cysteine, ends with the phenylalanine, and has 16 residues. CDR3 DNA is the only sequence kept; it has 48 bases, read in frame from the first base. V and J lose 5 bases and 0 bases, and a span of 15 bases separates them. General conclusions and limits of the study: Siplizumab significantly reduced the cumulative frequency of alloreactive sequences traceable to unstimulated CD4+ memory T cells. The suppressive function of proliferating Tregs from siplizumab cultures was not functionally confirmed. Greater diversity appeared to be present in unstimulated naive T cells than in memory T cells, and a substantial contribution to the alloresponse seemed to be made by naive cells. Among mappable alloreactive CD4+ clones, an average Treg-derived fraction of over 60% was observed with siplizumab, compared with 26.9% in control reactions. Sequences below about 10^-5 frequency were poorly captured, so only a minor fraction of alloreactive clones could be mapped to unstimulated subsets. About 80-96% of proliferating CD4+ or CD8+ clones could not be given a naive or memory phenotype.

Library preparation was by the immunoSEQ multiplex PCR assay. Roughly 10^5 TCR templates per sample were assayed on the deep sequencing platform. Genomic DNA extracted from sorted T cells was the material used for TCRbeta CDR3 sequencing. On the study's bioinformatics: The R programming language was used for the clonal analysis of the TCRbeta CDR3 data. Unstimulated samples were compared with post-reaction CFSE-low samples to define alloreactive CD4+ and CD8+ clones. Alloreactive CD4+ clones were assigned to regulatory or non-regulatory origin by matching sequences to sorted unstimulated Treg and non-Treg repertoires. Not all clones reach the TCRdb copy of this immuneACCESS table, which keeps in-frame sequences only. Checked studies attribute under half of the gap to unresolved V genes and leave the rest unexplained. Clonal size and the V and J genes are those of that table, whereas D and trimming came from the DNA. The sample includes about 100,000 clones, with more than 90% observed a single time. The top ten hold about 0.15% of the sample.

The sample consisted of CD4+ T cells sorted from blood. The chain employs TRBV7-3 and TRBJ2-3; possibly the D gene is TRBD1, per 6 matching bases. This clonotype was obtained from a human donor in good health. The CDR3 loop reads CASSPTYRASTDTQYF. The DNA sequence is given as TGTGCCAGCAGCCCCACGTACAGGGCTAGCACAGATACGCAGTATTTT.